This TCR beta chain is from a study of OX40 agonist ivuxolimab in advanced cancers. Method: immunoSEQ multiplex PCR; TCRdb's copy keeps in-frame clones and lacks some. The sample records some 95,000 clones, about 91% being singletons. This CDR3 is built from 14 residues. Trimming took 3 bases from V and 3 from J, leaving 11 bases between them. The V gene's germline CDR1 is SGHTA and CDR2 FQGTGA. The input for sequencing was CD4+ or CD8+ T cells sorted from blood, taken in a trial of the OX40 agonist ivuxolimab. This chain joins TRBV7-3 and TRBJ1-1; the D is unclear. The sequence derives from an adult with an advanced solid tumor such as melanoma, head and neck, liver or kidney cancer. The CDR3 DNA reads TGTGCCAGCAGCTTCAGTCCCGGGGACACTGAAGCTTTCTTT. It yields the protein CASSFSPGDTEAFF.